This T cell receptor (beta chain) appears in the sequencing data of a study of a mutant IDH1 vaccine in newly diagnosed glioma (dated by TCRdb to the early 2020s). Background on the whole study: Eight vaccinations were administered to patients in weeks 1, 3, 5, 7, 11, 15, 19 and 23, corresponding to visits V03 through V10. Vaccination started 4-6 weeks after radiotherapy alone, or was given together with temozolomide cycles in the groups whose treatment included chemotherapy. Of the 32 patients who were treated, about 62% were male and around 40% were female, and the mean age was around 40 years. Before enrollment, most patients had been given radiochemotherapy with temozolomide as standard therapy, while the rest had received either radiotherapy alone or temozolomide alone. Peripheral blood was drawn at six visits: V03 (baseline), V05, V07, V10, V12 and V13. Longitudinal TCRB deep sequencing was performed for 20 to 30 treated patients wherever samples were available for exploratory analyses.

Of note for this clone: What this receptor recognizes is not known. Base quality data are lacking; no much larger clone is found one base away.

Preparation of the library involved the immunoSEQ multiplex PCR assay. The hsTCRB Kit was used according to the manufacturer's protocol to amplify rearranged TCR beta chain sequences. Sequencing of TCRB libraries was carried out on an Illumina MiSeq. The paper's data handling went like this. The proprietary platform of the kit vendor was used for demultiplexing, trimming and gene mapping. TCRdb provides this immuneACCESS table in a form limited to in-frame rearrangements. Some clones are lacking; in checked studies, under half of them reflect an unresolved V gene, and why the rest are absent is not known. V, J and clone size are taken as reported in that table, and D and trimming were inferred from the DNA itself. Across this sample there are about 55,000 clones, with roughly 80% seen only once. The ten largest clones capture more than 5% of the sample. This sample's time point label indicates: week 23, last vaccination. Each vaccine dose was 300 ug of a 20-mer mutant IDH1 peptide in Montanide, given subcutaneously with topical imiquimod. All donors had newly diagnosed IDH1-mutant astrocytomas of WHO grade 3 or 4 that showed loss of nuclear ATRX. The samples were drawn from NOA16, a multicentre, single-arm, open-label phase I trial in Germany that tested a mutant IDH1 peptide vaccine in humans for the first time. Genomic DNA for TCRB sequencing was extracted from EDTA blood using the DNeasy Blood and Tissue Kit.

The germline V gene encodes CDR1 MNHEY and CDR2 SMNVEV (reference sequence). Its CDR3 holds 15 amino acids, cysteine through phenylalanine. Only the CDR3 portion is preserved as DNA: 45 bases, with reading frame beginning at the first base. The germline V and J ends show losses of 6 bases and 6 bases respectively, and no gene match explains 14 bases of the junction. Results the study describes overall, beyond this receptor: No apparent relationship was observed between pseudoprogression and alterations in the top peripheral T cell clonotypes detected by TCRB sequencing. Selection of PBMC samples for TCRB deep sequencing was based on availability. The authors stated that sample limitations prevented analyses of patient blood samples from being reproduced. Vaccine-induced immune responses across multiple MHC alleles were detected in over 85% of patients.

The sample was PBMCs, taken from a glioma patient whose treatment included an IDH1 peptide vaccine. The chain uses TRBV27 and TRBJ2-7, with 7 middle bases fitting TRBD1. The clonotype comes from a man in his forties or fifties with glioma. The CDR3 in this case is CASSQSGTVATEQYF. The nucleotide sequence is TGTGCCAGCAGCCAATCCGGGACAGTCGCTACCGAGCAGTACTTC.